The TCR beta chain described here comes from a study of a mutant IDH1 vaccine in newly diagnosed glioma. As for the study in general: Most had both radiotherapy and temozolomide beforehand; others had only one.

The CDR3 has 12 residues. In germline, CDR1 is ENHRY, CDR2 SYGVKD. V dropped 2 bases and J dropped 10 bases, with 11 bases sitting between them. This clone was seen a few times. Profiling relied on immunoSEQ multiplex PCR, and the TCRdb table lists in-frame clones only, not all of them. The data contain 85,000 to 100,000 clones, 80% of them singletons. The sample's time point: baseline, week 1 (first vaccination visit). Indicated treatment: pre-vaccination baseline after standard-of-care therapy. The chain combines TRBV10-3 with TRBJ1-1; tentative D call: TRBD1 (5 bases). The starting material was PBMCs, obtained from a glioma patient treated with radiotherapy, temozolomide or both. The sequence was obtained from a man in his forties with glioma. The CDR3 region has the DNA TGTGCCATCAGTGAGAACGGGGGAGGAGCTTTCTTT. Residues: CAISENGGGAFF.